What follows are 13 T cell receptor beta chains derived from one specimen sequenced in a study of early T cells in non-severe SARS-CoV-2 infection. Each CDR3 protein is one row after TCRdb ran MiXCR on the 5' RACE reads. The table shows approximately 73,000 distinct CDR3 sequences, with more than 10% occurring only once. Sequenced sample: whole blood. All receptors derive from an adult who was a healthcare worker with PCR-confirmed SARS-CoV-2 infection or an uninfected control (not recorded which).

The chain links TRBV7-2 to TRBJ2-3, with TRBD2 matching over 8 bases. The V and J ends lost 1 base and 0 bases, in that order; junction bases with no gene match: 0. Germline V gives CDR1 SGHTA, CDR2 FQGNSA. This CDR3 is 15 amino acids long. The chain's CDR3 is CASSLGGRSTDTQYF. In DNA, the CDR3 is TGTGCCAGCAGCTTAGGCGGGAGGAGCACAGATACGCAGTATTTT. The whole variable domain, remainder taken from reference TRBV7-2 and TRBJ2-3, is GAGVSQSPSNKVTEKGKDVELRCDPISGHTALYWYRQSLGQGLEFLIYFQGNSAPDKSGLPSDRFSAERTGGSVSTLTIQRTQQEDSAVYLCASSLGGRSTDTQYFGPGTRLTVL.

The V and J genes are TRBV20-1 and TRBJ2-5; 8 nucleotides agree with TRBD1. This CDR3 has 14 residues. Per the germline V gene, CDR1 is DFQATT and CDR2 is SNEGSKA (reference sequence). With 3 bases clipped from V and 0 bases from J, the junction kept 3 bases outside the gene matches. The CDR3 region is CSARDREYQETQYF. The CDR3 DNA reads as TGCAGTGCTAGGGACAGGGAGTACCAAGAGACCCAGTACTTC.

This clonotype was observed a handful of times. The chain employs TRBV7-9 and TRBJ2-3, with D possibly being TRBD2 (5 bases). V dropped 1 base and J dropped 0 bases, with 11 bases sitting between them. This CDR3 contains 16 residues. CDR1 is SEHNR and CDR2 is FQNEAQ in the germline V gene (reference sequence). The CDR3 DNA sequence: TGTGCCAGCAGCTTAGGGCCGACTACTAGCACAGATACGCAGTATTTT. Translation gives CASSLGPTTSTDTQYF.

This clonotype was seen a few times. The chain links TRBV20-1 to TRBJ1-1; D is unclear. This CDR3 is 13 amino acids long. With 5 bases removed from V and 3 bases from J, the gap between germline ends came to 13 bases. In germline, CDR1 is DFQATT, CDR2 SNEGSKA (reference sequence). The CDR3 nucleotides read TGCAGTGCTTACACGCCCCTGTACACTGAAGCTTTCTTT. It encodes CSAYTPLYTEAFF.

About this clonotype itself: A much larger clone lies one base from this, so it may be a read error. This chain uses TRBV7-9 with TRBJ2-1; possible D gene TRBD2, 6 bases. There are 13 residues in the CDR3. Per germline, CDR1 SEHNR and CDR2 FQNEAQ (reference sequence). Trimming pared 8 bases from V and 4 bases from J, leaving 12 bases between. CDR3 region: CASQPGRYNEQFF. The CDR3 region has the DNA TGTGCCAGCCAGCCGGGGAGGTACAATGAGCAGTTCTTC.

This clonotype was seen repeatedly, ten times or more. The V gene is TRBV29-1, the J gene TRBJ2-7; TRBD1 matches 9 bases. Trimming took 4 bases from V and 1 from J; bases not matched to a gene: 2. The germline CDR1 and CDR2 sequences are SQVTM and ANQGSEA. The CDR3 has 13 residues. This CDR3 is CSVAGTGSYEQYF. CDR3 nucleotide sequence: TGCAGCGTTGCCGGGACAGGGTCCTACGAGCAGTACTTC.

This clonotype has just a few counts. The rearrangement links TRBV30 to TRBJ2-2; D is possibly TRBD1 (6 bases). Trimming removed 0 bases from V and 9 bases from J, with 11 bases in between. This CDR3 has 13 amino acids. Germline CDR1 and CDR2: GTSNPN and SVGIG (reference sequence). The DNA of the CDR3 is TGTGCCTGGAGTGTAGGGGGTGGCCGGGAGCTGTTTTTT. Encoded protein: CAWSVGGGRELFF.

This clonotype showed up many times. The V and J genes are TRBV7-9 and TRBJ2-3; D is tentatively TRBD1 or TRBD2 (5 bases each). Trimming shortened V by 5 bases and J by 4 bases, and 13 bases separated the two germline ends. This CDR3 comprises 14 residues. Germline loops: CDR1 SEHNR, CDR2 FQNEAQ (reference sequence). CDR3 region: CASSQPGASDTQYF. CDR3 in DNA: TGTGCCAGCAGCCAACCCGGGGCCTCAGATACGCAGTATTTT.

At least ten counts were recorded for this clonotype. V gene TRBV7-6 combines with J gene TRBJ2-7; TRBD2 might be the D (5 bases). The CDR3 consists of 12 residues. V was cut by 4 bases and J by 5 bases, with 9 bases left in between. Germline values: CDR1 SGHVS, CDR2 FNYEAQ. Written as DNA, the CDR3 is TGTGCCAGCAGCTCCTTCGGGAACGAGCAGTACTTC. Encoded protein: CASSSFGNEQYF.

This clonotype came up many times. For the CDR3, the DNA is TGCGCCAGCAGCCAGGCTATCCTCCAAGCCCTCCACTTT. Translating gives CASSQAILQALHF. The chain uses TRBV4-3 and TRBJ1-6; D is ambiguous. The CDR3 totals 13 residues. Germline V gives CDR1 LGHNA, CDR2 YSLEER. Trimming cost V 3 bases and J 14 bases, with 14 bases left between them.

This clonotype was picked up many times. The rearrangement joins TRBV19 to TRBJ2-1; D gene unclear. Germline lookup yields CDR1 LNHDA and CDR2 SQIVND (reference sequence). The length of the CDR3 is 12 residues. Between the trimmed V and J ends, which lost 3 bases and 5 bases, there was a span of 5 bases. The CDR3 nucleotides are TGTGCCAGTAGTATCATAAACAATGAGCAGTTCTTC. Translating gives CASSIINNEQFF.

This clonotype was counted ten times or more. The CDR3 bases are TGTGCCAGCTCACCACAGGGAGGGGGGTACACTGAAGCTTTCTTT. This encodes CASSPQGGGYTEAFF. The chain has TRBV18 and TRBJ1-1, with D tentatively TRBD1 (6 bases). The germline V and J ends were trimmed by 1 base and 3 bases, with 12 bases remaining between them. This CDR3 spans 15 amino acids. CDR1 and CDR2 from the germline V gene are KGHSH and LQKENI.

The chain couples TRBV6-5 to TRBJ2-1; maybe TRBD1 (5 bases). The CDR3 totals 17 residues. V gave up 2 bases and J gave up 0 bases, with 14 bases separating them. The germline V gene has CDR1 MNHEY and CDR2 SVGAGI. CDR3 in amino acids: CASSYSLQDYSYNEQFF. The DNA for the CDR3 is TGTGCCAGCAGTTACAGTTTACAGGATTACTCCTACAATGAGCAGTTCTTC.